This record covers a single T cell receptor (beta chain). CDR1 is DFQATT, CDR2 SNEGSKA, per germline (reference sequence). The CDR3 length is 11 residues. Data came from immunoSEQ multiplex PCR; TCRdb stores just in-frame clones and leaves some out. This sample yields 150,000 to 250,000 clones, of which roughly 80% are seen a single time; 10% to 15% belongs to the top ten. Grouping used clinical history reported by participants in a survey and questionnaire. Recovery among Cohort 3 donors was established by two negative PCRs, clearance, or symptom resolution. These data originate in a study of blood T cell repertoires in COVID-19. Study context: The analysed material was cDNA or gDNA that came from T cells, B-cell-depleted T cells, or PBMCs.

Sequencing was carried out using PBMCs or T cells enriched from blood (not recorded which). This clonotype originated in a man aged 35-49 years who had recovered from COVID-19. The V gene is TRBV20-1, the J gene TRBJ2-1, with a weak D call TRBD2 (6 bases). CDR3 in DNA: TGCAGATGGGAGGTTGGGAATGAGCAGTTCTTC. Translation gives CRWEVGNEQFF.